This note documents a single T cell receptor beta chain sequence. What it binds is not known. This record belongs to a study of PD-L1 blockade in urothelial cancer. Study at large: Among blood samples, the median T cell count was some 140,000. Study observations and caveats: Durable-benefit patients expanded tumor-associated blood clones more at 3 weeks.

Each PCR contained spiked-in synthetic TCR analog templates. Sequencing used immunoSEQ multiplex PCR; TCRdb keeps in-frame clones, though not all of them. The sample gives under 100,000 clones, nearly 90% of which show up once; about 1.7% is in the top ten. Germline lookup yields CDR1 MNHEY and CDR2 SVGAGI. Trimming removed 0 bases from V and 4 bases from J, with 9 bases in between. There are 15 residues in the CDR3. Described time point: pretreatment peripheral blood. Every patient provided from 1 to 8 samples, collected pretreatment and on-treatment. This TCR was sampled from a man aged 60-69 years with urothelial cancer. V gene TRBV6-5 combines with J gene TRBJ1-4, with D perhaps matching TRBD1 (5 bases). Source: PBMCs, taken around atezolizumab (anti-PD-L1) treatment. CDR3 nucleotide sequence: TGTGCCAGCAGTTACTCATCGGGGGTTAATGAAAAACTGTTTTTT. It translates to CASSYSSGVNEKLFF.